These 15 T cell receptor beta chains were all obtained from the same sample, sequenced in a study of shared clonotypes between healthy human individuals. Only CD45RO-negative cells positively selected for CCR7 counted as naive CD8 cells, so terminally differentiated effector memory CD45RA+ cells were excluded. Repertoires were generated with immunoSEQ multiplex PCR, while TCRdb's copy carries only in-frame clones and drops some. The sample includes roughly 2.1 million clones, roughly 91% seen only once; the top ten take around 1.7%. Sequenced sample: naive CD8+ T cells from PBMCs. The receptor source for this set is a man between 18 and 29 years old in good health. Some clones in this sample may be carry-over from other donors' samples.

J is TRBJ2-7 and V is TRBV15; TRBD2 agrees at 8 bases. In germline, CDR1 is LNHNV, CDR2 YYDKDF (reference sequence). The CDR3 is 17 residues long. J was trimmed by 2 bases and V by 7 bases; bases with no gene match: 16. The CDR3 region is CATTPGREAMGAYEQYF. The CDR3 DNA reads TGTGCCACCACACCCGGGCGGGAGGCTATGGGCGCCTACGAGCAGTACTTC.

V and J are TRBV9 and TRBJ2-3, with TRBD2 identical over 9 bases. Germline CDR1 reads SGDLS; CDR2 reads YYNGEE. This CDR3 comprises 17 residues. V lost 0 bases and J lost 2; bases outside the gene matches: 7. CDR3 sequence (DNA): TGTGCCAGCAGCGTAGGGTTCCTAGCGGGATACACAGATACGCAGTATTTT. Translating gives CASSVGFLAGYTDTQYF. Full variable domain (missing parts from reference TRBV9 and TRBJ2-3): DSGVTQTPKHLITATGQRVTLRCSPRSGDLSVYWYQQSLDQGLQFLIQYYNGEERAKGNILERFSAQQFPDLHSELNLSSLELGDSALYFCASSVGFLAGYTDTQYFGPGTRLTVL.

The chain has TRBV19 and TRBJ1-2; possibly TRBD1 for D (5 bases). Trimming shortened V by 3 bases and J by 1 base, and 12 bases separated the two germline ends. The germline CDR1 and CDR2 sequences are LNHDA and SQIVND (reference sequence). The CDR3 has 15 amino acids. The CDR3 protein is CASSIRPGVNYGYTF. The CDR3 DNA reads as TGTGCCAGTAGTATCAGGCCGGGGGTTAACTATGGCTACACCTTC. Variable domain in full (rest from reference TRBV19 and TRBJ1-2): DGGITQSPKYLFRKEGQNVTLSCEQNLNHDAMYWYRQDPGQGLRLIYYSQIVNDFQKGDIAEGYSVSREKKESFPLTVTSAQKNPTAFYLCASSIRPGVNYGYTFGSGTRLTVV.

This clone has more than one count but fewer than ten. The chain links TRBV10-3 to TRBJ1-1; D ambiguous. The CDR3 consists of 12 residues. V was shortened by 5 bases and J by 3 bases, with 7 bases between the two germline ends. Germline V gene data show CDR1 as ENHRY and CDR2 as SYGVKD. The CDR3 DNA is TGTGCCATCAGTCATGCCTACACTGAAGCTTTCTTT. Encoded protein: CAISHAYTEAFF.

The chain combines TRBV5-8 with TRBJ1-1; D unclear. The length of the CDR3 is 12 residues. The germline gives CDR1 SGHTS, CDR2 YDEGEE. Trimming removed 0 bases from V and 6 bases from J, with 6 bases in between. CDR3 amino acids: CASSLVQPEAFF. In DNA form, the CDR3 reads TGTGCCAGCAGCTTGGTACAGCCTGAAGCTTTCTTT.

This clone came up a few times. The gene calls are TRBV11-2 and TRBJ2-2; 9 bases fit TRBD1. Germline V gene data show CDR1 as SGHAT and CDR2 as FQNNGV. The CDR3 contains 17 residues. Trimming took 3 bases from V and 1 from J; bases not matched to a gene: 6. Here the CDR3 DNA reads TGTGCCAGCAGCTTCCAACAGGGGGCGTGGAACACCGGGGAGCTGTTTTTT. Its translation is CASSFQQGAWNTGELFF.

This sequence joins TRBV28 and TRBJ2-5; tentatively, D is TRBD1 (6 bases). V was pared by 2 bases and J by 1 base, with 11 bases between. CDR3 size: 15 residues. Germline CDR1 MDHEN, CDR2 SYDVKM. CDR3 protein: CASSLNRDIQETQYF. The CDR3 nucleotides are TGTGCCAGCAGTTTAAACAGGGACATCCAAGAGACCCAGTACTTC.

The rearrangement uses TRBV19 and TRBJ1-1; D gene uncertain. V lost 1 base to trimming and J lost 1 base, with 10 bases between them. Germline V gene sequence: CDR1 LNHDA, CDR2 SQIVND (reference sequence). The CDR3 extends over 15 amino acids. The CDR3 loop reads CASSIGPGGNTEAFF. The CDR3 DNA reads TGTGCCAGTAGTATAGGCCCAGGTGGGAACACTGAAGCTTTCTTT.

The chain couples TRBV7-2 to TRBJ2-1, with no clear D. The CDR3 length is 15 residues. Trimming left V 5 bases short and J 1 base short, with 12 bases between. Germline V gene data show CDR1 as SGHTA and CDR2 as FQGNSA. The chain's CDR3 is CASSEKGGSYNEQFF. The CDR3 nucleotides read TGTGCCAGCAGCGAAAAAGGCGGTTCCTACAATGAGCAGTTCTTC.

The chain combines TRBV7-5 with TRBJ1-1; the D segment call TRBD1 is taken from the table without a DNA check. TRBV7-5 is deemed a pseudogene. This CDR3 spans 14 amino acids. In nucleotides, the CDR3 is TGTGCCAGCAGCCGACACCCGGACAGACCTGAAGCTTTCTTT. Its protein is CASSRHPDRPEAFF.

The chain carries TRBV27 and TRBJ2-1; 7 positions match TRBD1. Germline lookup yields CDR1 MNHEY and CDR2 SMNVEV (reference sequence). Germline trimming cut 6 bases from V and 0 bases from J; bases unmatched to any gene: 8. There are 16 residues in the CDR3. Here the CDR3 DNA reads TGTGCCAGCAGCCTAATCTCAGGGGGCTCCTACAATGAGCAGTTCTTC. Its protein is CASSLISGGSYNEQFF.

On this clone itself: The sample carries other DNA sequences with the same CDR3. V and J are TRBV9 and TRBJ2-7; 10 nucleotides line up with TRBD1. The CDR3 has 15 residues. The germline CDR1 and CDR2 sequences are SGDLS and YYNGEE. V gave up 0 bases and J gave up 3 bases; unmatched junction bases: 3. The CDR3 DNA reads TGTGCCAGCAGCGTAGGAGGGACAGGGGTCTACGAGCAGTACTTC. It yields the protein CASSVGGTGVYEQYF.

The V call is TRBV7-2, the J call TRBJ2-7, with TRBD2 identical over 11 bases. V gave up 5 bases and J gave up 5 bases; unmatched junction bases: 11. Germline V gene sequence: CDR1 SGHTA, CDR2 FQGNSA. CDR3 length equals 16 residues. CDR3 DNA sequence: TGTGCCAGCAGCCATACAACACTAGCGGGAGTCGACGAGCAGTACTTC. It specifies CASSHTTLAGVDEQYF. Full variable domain (missing parts from reference TRBV7-2 and TRBJ2-7): GAGVSQSPSNKVTEKGKDVELRCDPISGHTALYWYRQSLGQGLEFLIYFQGNSAPDKSGLPSDRFSAERTGGSVSTLTIQRTQQEDSAVYLCASSHTTLAGVDEQYFGPGTRLTVT.

About this clone: Other DNA variants within this sample encode the same CDR3. The CDR3 DNA is TGTGCCAGCAGTTACTCGGCTGGACCTGAAGCTTTCTTT. Its translation: CASSYSAGPEAFF. The chain combines TRBV6-5 with TRBJ1-1, with unresolved D. Germline CDR1 reads MNHEY; CDR2 reads SVGAGI. This CDR3 is 13 amino acids long. V lost 0 bases, J lost 6 bases, and 8 bases lay in between.

This clone was picked up one time. The chain links TRBV7-3 to TRBJ2-1; D is unclear. V lost 2 bases to trimming and J lost 0 bases, with 11 bases between them. The germline V gene has CDR1 SGHTA and CDR2 FQGTGA. The CDR3 totals 16 residues. CDR3 amino acids: CASSLGAFSSYNEQFF. As DNA, the CDR3 is TGTGCCAGCAGCTTAGGAGCGTTCAGCTCCTACAATGAGCAGTTCTTC.